The clone carrying this T cell receptor beta chain has a handful of counts. The CDR3 runs 13 residues. Germline CDR1 reads ENHRY; CDR2 reads SYGVKD. Deletions cut 8 bases from V and 5 bases from J, with 16 bases between. The source of the sample is a study of beta chain features in type 1 diabetes. Of the isolated RNA, all was reverse transcribed, and so the sequenced material was expressed TCRB transcripts. Libraries were prepared by immunoSEQ multiplex PCR; TCRdb keeps only in-frame clonotypes and omits some of them. In the table there are over 700,000 clones, 15% to 20% of which are singletons. Sequencing used naive CD4+ T cells from blood. V gene TRBV10-3 combines with J gene TRBJ2-7; D perhaps matches TRBD2 (5 bases). This receptor was identified in a woman younger than 30 in good health. The CDR3 DNA reads as TGTGCCATCCAACCCGGACTGTTCCACGAGCAGTACTTC. Translated: CAIQPGLFHEQYF.